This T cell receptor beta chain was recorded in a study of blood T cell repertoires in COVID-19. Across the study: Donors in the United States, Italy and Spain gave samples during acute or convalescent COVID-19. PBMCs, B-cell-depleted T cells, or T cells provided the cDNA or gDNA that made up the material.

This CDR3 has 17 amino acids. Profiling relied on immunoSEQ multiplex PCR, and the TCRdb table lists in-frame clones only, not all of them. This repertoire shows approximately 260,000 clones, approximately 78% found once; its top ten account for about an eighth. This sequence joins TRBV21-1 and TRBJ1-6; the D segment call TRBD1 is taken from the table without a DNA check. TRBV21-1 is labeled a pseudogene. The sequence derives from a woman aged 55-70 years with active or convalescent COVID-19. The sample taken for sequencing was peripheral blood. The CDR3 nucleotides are TGTGCCAGCGCCAAGGACAGGGCCAGCTCCTATAATTCACCCCTCCACTTT. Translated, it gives CASAKDRASSYNSPLHF.